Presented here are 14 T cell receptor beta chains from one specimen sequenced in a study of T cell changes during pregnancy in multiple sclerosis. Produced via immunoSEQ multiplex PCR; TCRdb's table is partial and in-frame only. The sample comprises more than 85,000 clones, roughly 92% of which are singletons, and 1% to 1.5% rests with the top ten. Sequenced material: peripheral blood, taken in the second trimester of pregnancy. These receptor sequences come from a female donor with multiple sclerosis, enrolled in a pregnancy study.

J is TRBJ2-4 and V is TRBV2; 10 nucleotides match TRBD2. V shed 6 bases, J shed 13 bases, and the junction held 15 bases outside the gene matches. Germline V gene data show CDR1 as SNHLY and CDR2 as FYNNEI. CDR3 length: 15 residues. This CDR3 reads CASSADGTKREGQYF. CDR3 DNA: TGTGCCAGCAGCGCCGATGGGACTAAGCGGGAGGGCCAGTACTTC.

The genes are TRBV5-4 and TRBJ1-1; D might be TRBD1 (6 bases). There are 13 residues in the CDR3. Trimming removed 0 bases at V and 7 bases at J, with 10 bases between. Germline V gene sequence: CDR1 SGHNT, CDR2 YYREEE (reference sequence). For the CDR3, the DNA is TGTGCCAGCAGCTTGGCTAACAGGGATGAAGCTTTCTTT. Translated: CASSLANRDEAFF.

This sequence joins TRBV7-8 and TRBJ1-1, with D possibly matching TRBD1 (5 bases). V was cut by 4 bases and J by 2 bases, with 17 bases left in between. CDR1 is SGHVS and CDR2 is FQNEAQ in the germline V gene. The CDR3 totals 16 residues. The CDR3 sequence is CASSSKWGITNTEAFF. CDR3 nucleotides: TGTGCCAGCAGCTCAAAGTGGGGCATAACTAACACTGAAGCTTTCTTT. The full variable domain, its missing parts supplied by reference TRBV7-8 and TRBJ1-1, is GAGVSQSPRYKVAKRGQDVALRCDPISGHVSLFWYQQALGQGPEFLTYFQNEAQLDKSGLPSDRFFAERPEGSVSTLKIQRTQQEDSAVYLCASSSKWGITNTEAFFGQGTRLTVV.

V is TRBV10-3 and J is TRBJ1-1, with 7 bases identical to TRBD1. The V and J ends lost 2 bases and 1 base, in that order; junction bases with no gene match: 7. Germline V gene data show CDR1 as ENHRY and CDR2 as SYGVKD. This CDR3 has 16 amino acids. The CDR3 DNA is TGTGCCATCAGTGAGCCGCAGACAGGGCCGAACACTGAAGCTTTCTTT. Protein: CAISEPQTGPNTEAFF.

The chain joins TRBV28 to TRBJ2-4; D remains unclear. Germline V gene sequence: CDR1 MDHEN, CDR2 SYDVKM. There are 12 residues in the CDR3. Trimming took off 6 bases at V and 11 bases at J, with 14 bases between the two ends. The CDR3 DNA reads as TGTGCCAGCAGCCTCCCCTTGGCGGTTCAGTACTTC. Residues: CASSLPLAVQYF.

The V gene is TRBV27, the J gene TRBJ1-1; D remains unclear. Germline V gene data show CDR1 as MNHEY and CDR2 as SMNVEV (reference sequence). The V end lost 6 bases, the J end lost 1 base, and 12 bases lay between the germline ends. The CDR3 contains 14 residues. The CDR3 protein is CASRIRLGNTEAFF. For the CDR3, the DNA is TGTGCCAGCAGAATTAGACTGGGGAACACTGAAGCTTTCTTT.

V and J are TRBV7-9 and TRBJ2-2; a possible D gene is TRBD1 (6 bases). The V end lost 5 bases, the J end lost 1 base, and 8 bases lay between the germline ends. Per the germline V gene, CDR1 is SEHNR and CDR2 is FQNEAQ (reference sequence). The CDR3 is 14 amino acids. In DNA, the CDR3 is TGTGCCAGCAGCCCGGACAGGAACACCGGGGAGCTGTTTTTT. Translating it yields CASSPDRNTGELFF.

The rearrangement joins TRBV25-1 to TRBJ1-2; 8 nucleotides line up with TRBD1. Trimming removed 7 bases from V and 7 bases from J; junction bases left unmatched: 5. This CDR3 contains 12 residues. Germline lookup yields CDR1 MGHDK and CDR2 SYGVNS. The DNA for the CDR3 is TGTGCCAGCACAGGACAGGGCCGTGGCTACACCTTC. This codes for CASTGQGRGYTF.

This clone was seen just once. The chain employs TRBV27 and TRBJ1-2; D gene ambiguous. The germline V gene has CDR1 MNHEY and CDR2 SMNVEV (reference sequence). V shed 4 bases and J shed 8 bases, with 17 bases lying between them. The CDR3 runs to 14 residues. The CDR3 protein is CASSSKITMEGYTF. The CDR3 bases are TGTGCCAGCAGTTCTAAAATAACAATGGAGGGCTACACCTTC.

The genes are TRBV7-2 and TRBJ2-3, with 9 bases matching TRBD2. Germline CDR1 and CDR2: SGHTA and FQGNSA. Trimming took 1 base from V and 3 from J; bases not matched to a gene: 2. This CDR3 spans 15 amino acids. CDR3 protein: CASSLDSGGTDTQYF. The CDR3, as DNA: TGTGCCAGCAGCTTAGATAGCGGGGGAACAGATACGCAGTATTTT.

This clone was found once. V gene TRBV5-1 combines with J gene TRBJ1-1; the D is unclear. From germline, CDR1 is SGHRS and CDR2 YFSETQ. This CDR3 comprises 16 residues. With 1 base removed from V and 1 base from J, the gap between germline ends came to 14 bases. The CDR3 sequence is CASSLSPLASNTEAFF. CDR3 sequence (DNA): TGCGCCAGCAGCTTGTCACCCCTGGCCTCGAACACTGAAGCTTTCTTT.

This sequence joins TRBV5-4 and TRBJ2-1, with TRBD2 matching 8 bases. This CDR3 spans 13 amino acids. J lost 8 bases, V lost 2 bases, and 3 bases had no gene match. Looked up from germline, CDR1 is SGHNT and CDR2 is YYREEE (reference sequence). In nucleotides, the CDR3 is TGTGCCAGCAGCTTAGCGGGGGTCTATGAGCAGTTCTTC. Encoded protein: CASSLAGVYEQFF.

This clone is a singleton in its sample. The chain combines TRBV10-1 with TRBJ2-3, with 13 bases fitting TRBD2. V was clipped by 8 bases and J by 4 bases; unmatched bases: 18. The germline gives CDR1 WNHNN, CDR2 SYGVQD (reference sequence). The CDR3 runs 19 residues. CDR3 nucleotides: TGCGCCAGCCTTTACCGGCCCGGGACTAGCGGGGAGGAGGCAGATACGCAGTATTTT. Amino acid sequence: CASLYRPGTSGEEADTQYF.

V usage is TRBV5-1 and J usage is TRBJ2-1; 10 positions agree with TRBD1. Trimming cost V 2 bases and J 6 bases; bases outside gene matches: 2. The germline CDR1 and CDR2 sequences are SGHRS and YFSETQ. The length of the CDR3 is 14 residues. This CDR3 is CASSLRTGGNEQFF. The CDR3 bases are TGCGCCAGCAGCTTAAGGACAGGGGGCAATGAGCAGTTCTTC.